The clone carrying this T cell receptor (beta chain) was observed a handful of times. Its antigen is unknown. Trimming shortened V by 2 bases and J by 8 bases, and 7 bases separated the two germline ends. Germline V CDR1 and CDR2: KGHSH, LQKENI. The CDR3 is 12 amino acids. The sample is drawn from a study of identical twins. Study conclusions and caveats: A lower insertion count was a feature of abundant cord blood beta clonotypes, with no such feature in memory repertoires.

TCRdb re-called the 5' RACE reads through MiXCR, storing one row per CDR3 protein. The sample contains about 220,000 distinct CDR3 sequences, roughly 7.5% of which appear only once. The sample was also reused in another study, on yellow fever vaccine responses in identical twins.

The TCR comes from a woman aged 18-29 years in good health. The V gene is TRBV18, the J gene TRBJ2-1; D unresolved. The sequenced material came from memory (CD45RO+) T cells sorted from blood. CDR3 sequence (DNA): TGTGCCAGCTCACCATCCCGCGATGAGCAGTTCTTC. It specifies CASSPSRDEQFF.